The source of this TCR beta chain is a study of Graves' ophthalmopathy and Graves' hyperthyroidism. Study context: Peripheral blood was obtained at first diagnosis, ahead of any treatment.

CDR1 MGHRA and CDR2 YSYEKL come from the germline V gene. The CDR3 is 13 amino acids. The J segment lost 3 bases and the V segment lost 6 bases, leaving 3 bases of the junction unmatched. Investigators amplified TCR beta CDR3 regions from RNA transcripts. The first round was an RT-PCR with HTBI primers, and the second round was a multiplex PCR. TCRdb analysed the multiplex PCR reads with MiXCR anew, one entry per CDR3 protein. The repertoire holds approximately 210,000 distinct CDR3 sequences, with approximately 21% as singletons. This clonotype was seen many times. The sequenced material came from peripheral blood. The TCR originated in a woman aged 45-65 years with Graves' ophthalmopathy. J is TRBJ2-7 and V is TRBV4-1; 9 nucleotides align to TRBD1. The CDR3 reads CASRGTGNYEQYF. CDR3 DNA sequence: TGCGCCAGCAGGGGGACAGGGAACTACGAGCAGTACTTC.